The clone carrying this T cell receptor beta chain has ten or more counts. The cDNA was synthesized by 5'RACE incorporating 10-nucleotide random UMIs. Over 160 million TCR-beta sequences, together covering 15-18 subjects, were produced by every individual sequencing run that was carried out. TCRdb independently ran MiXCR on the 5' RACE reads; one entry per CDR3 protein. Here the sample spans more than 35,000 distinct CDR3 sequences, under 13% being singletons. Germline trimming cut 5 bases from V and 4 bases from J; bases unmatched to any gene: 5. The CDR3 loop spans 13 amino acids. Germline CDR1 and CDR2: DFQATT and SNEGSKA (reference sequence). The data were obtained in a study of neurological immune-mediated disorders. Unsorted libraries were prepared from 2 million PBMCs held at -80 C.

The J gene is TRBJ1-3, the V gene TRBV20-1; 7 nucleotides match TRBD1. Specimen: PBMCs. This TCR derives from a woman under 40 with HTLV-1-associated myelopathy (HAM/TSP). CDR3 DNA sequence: TGCAGTGCTCTCACAGGGGTGGGAAACACCATATATTTT. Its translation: CSALTGVGNTIYF.